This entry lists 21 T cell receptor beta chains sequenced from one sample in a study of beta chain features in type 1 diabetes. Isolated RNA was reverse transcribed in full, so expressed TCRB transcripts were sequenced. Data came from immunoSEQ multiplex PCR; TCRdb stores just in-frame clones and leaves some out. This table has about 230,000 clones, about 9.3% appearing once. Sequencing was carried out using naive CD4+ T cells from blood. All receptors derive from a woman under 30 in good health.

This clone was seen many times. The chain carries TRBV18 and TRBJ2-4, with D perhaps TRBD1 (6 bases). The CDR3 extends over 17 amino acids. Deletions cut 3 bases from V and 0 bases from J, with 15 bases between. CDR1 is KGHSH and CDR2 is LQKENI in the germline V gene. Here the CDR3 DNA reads TGTGCCAGCTCACCGGACAGACCAGGGGTAGCCAAAAACATTCAGTACTTC. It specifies CASSPDRPGVAKNIQYF.

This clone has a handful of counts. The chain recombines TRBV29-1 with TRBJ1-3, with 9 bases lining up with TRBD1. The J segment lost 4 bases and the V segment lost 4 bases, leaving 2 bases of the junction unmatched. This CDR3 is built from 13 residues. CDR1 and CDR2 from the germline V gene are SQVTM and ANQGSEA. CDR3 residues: CSVGQGEGNTIYF. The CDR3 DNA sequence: TGCAGCGTTGGACAGGGGGAAGGAAACACCATATATTTT.

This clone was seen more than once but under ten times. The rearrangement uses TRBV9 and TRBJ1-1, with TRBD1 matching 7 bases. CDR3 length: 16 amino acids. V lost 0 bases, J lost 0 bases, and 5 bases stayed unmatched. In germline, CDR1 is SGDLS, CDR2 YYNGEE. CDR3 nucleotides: TGTGCCAGCAGCGTAGCGGGACAGCGGATGAACACTGAAGCTTTCTTT. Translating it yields CASSVAGQRMNTEAFF.

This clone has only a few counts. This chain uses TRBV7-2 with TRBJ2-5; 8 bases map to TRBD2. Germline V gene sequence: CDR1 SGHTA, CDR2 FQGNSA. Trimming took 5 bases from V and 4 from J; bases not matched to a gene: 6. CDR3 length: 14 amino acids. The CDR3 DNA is TGTGCCAGCAGCCGACGGGGGGGGCCAGAGACCCAGTACTTC. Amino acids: CASSRRGGPETQYF.

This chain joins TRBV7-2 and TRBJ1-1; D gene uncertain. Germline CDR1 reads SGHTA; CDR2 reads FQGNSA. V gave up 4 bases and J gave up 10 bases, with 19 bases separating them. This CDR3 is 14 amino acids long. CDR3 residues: CASSSSSWESAAFF. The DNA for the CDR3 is TGTGCCAGCAGCTCTAGTAGTTGGGAGTCTGCAGCTTTCTTT.

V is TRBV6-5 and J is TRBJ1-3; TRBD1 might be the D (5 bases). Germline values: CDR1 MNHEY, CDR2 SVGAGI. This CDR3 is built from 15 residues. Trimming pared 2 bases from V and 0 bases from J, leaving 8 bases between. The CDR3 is CASSYGGSSGNTIYF. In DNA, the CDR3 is TGTGCCAGCAGTTACGGGGGGAGCTCTGGAAACACCATATATTTT.

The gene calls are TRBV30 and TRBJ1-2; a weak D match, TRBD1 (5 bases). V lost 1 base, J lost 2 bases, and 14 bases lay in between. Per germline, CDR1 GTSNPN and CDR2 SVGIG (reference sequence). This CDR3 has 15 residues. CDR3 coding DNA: TGTGCCTGGAGTGAAAACAGGATGGGCAACTATGGCTACACCTTC. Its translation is CAWSENRMGNYGYTF.

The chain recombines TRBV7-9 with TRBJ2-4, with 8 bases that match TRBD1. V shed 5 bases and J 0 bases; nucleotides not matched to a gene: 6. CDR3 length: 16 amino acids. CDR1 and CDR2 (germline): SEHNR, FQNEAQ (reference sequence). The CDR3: CASSPARGLAKNIQYF. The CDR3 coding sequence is TGTGCCAGCAGCCCGGCCAGGGGGCTAGCCAAAAACATTCAGTACTTC.

As DNA, the CDR3 is TGTGCCAGCAGTAAAACTCCAGGGGACCAAGAGACCCAGTACTTC. Protein sequence: CASSKTPGDQETQYF. The chain uses TRBV6-1 and TRBJ2-5, with D tentatively TRBD1 (6 bases). Trimming took off 5 bases at V and 0 bases at J, with 13 bases between the two ends. The CDR3 consists of 15 residues. Germline V gene data show CDR1 as MNHNS and CDR2 as SASEGT.

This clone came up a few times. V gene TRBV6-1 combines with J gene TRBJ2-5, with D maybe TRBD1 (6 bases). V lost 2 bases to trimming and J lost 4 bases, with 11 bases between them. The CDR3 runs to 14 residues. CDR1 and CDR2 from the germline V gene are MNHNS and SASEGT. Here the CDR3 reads CASSEIWGRETQYF. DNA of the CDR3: TGTGCCAGCAGTGAAATCTGGGGGCGAGAGACCCAGTACTTC.

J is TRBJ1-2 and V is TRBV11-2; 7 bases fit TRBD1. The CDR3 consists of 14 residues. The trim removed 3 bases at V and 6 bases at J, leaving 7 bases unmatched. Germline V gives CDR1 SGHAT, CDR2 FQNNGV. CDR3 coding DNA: TGTGCCAGCAGCTTTAGGGGGCAGGGGCATGGCTACACCTTC. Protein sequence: CASSFRGQGHGYTF.

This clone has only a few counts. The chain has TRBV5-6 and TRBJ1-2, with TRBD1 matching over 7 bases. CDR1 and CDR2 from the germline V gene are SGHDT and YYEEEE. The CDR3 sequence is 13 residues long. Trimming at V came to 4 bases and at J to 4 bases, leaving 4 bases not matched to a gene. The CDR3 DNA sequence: TGTGCCAGCAGCCGGGGACAGACCTATGGCTACACCTTC. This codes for CASSRGQTYGYTF.

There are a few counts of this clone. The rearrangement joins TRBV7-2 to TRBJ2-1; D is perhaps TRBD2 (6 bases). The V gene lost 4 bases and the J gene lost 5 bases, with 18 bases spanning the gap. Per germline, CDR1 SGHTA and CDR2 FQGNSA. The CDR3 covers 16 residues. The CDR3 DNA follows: TGTGCCAGCAGCTCAGGGACTTCGCGAAGGGACAATGAGCAGTTCTTC. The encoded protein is CASSSGTSRRDNEQFF.

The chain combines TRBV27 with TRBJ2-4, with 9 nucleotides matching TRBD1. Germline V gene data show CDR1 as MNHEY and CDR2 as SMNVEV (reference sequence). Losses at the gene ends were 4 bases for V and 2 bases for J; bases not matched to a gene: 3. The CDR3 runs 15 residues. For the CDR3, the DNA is TGTGCCAGCAGTTCACAGGGGGCGCCCAAAAACATTCAGTACTTC. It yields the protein CASSSQGAPKNIQYF.

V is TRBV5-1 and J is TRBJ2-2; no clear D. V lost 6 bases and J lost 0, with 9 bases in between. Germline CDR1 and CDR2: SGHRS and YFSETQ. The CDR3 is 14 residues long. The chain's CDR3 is CASTTQPNTGELFF. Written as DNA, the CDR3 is TGCGCCAGCACGACACAGCCGAACACCGGGGAGCTGTTTTTT.

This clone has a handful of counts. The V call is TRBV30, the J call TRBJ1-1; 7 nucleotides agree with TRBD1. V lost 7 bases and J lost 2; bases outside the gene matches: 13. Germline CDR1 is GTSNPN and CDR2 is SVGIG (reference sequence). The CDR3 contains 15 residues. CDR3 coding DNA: TGTGCCTCGACAGGGCTCCTGGAGGGTAACACTGAAGCTTTCTTT. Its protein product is CASTGLLEGNTEAFF.

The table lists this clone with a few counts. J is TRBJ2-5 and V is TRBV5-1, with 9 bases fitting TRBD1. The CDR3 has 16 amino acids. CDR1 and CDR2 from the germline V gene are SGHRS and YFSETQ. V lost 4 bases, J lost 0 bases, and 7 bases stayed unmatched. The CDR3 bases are TGCGCCAGCAGCCCACAGGGGGCGAGGTACCAAGAGACCCAGTACTTC. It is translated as CASSPQGARYQETQYF. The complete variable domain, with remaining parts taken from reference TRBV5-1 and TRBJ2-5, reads KAGVTQTPRYLIKTRGQQVTLSCSPISGHRSVSWYQQTPGQGLQFLFEYFSETQRNKGNFPGRFSGRQFSNSRSEMNVSTLELGDSALYLCASSPQGARYQETQYFGPGTRLLVL.

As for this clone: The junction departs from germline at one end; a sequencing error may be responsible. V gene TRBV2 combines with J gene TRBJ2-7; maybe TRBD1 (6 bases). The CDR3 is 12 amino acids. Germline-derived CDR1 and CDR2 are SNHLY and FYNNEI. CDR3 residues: CASNEQGYEQYF. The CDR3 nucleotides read TGTGCCAGCAATGAACAGGGTTACGAGCAGTACTTC.

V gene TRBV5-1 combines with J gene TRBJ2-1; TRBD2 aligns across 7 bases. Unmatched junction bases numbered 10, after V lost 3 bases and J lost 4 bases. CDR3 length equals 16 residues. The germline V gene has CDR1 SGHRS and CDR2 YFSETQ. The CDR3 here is CASSSSGTSIYNEQFF. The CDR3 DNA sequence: TGCGCCAGCAGCTCAAGCGGGACTTCAATTTACAATGAGCAGTTCTTC. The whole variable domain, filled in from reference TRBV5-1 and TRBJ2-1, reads KAGVTQTPRYLIKTRGQQVTLSCSPISGHRSVSWYQQTPGQGLQFLFEYFSETQRNKGNFPGRFSGRQFSNSRSEMNVSTLELGDSALYLCASSSSGTSIYNEQFFGPGTRLTVL.

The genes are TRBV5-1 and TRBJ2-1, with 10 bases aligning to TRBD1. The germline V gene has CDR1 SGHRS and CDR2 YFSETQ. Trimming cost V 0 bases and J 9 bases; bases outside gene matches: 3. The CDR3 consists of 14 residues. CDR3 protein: CASSLGQGAGEQFF. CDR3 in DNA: TGCGCCAGCAGCTTGGGACAGGGGGCAGGTGAGCAGTTCTTC. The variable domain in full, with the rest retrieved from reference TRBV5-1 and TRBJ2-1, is KAGVTQTPRYLIKTRGQQVTLSCSPISGHRSVSWYQQTPGQGLQFLFEYFSETQRNKGNFPGRFSGRQFSNSRSEMNVSTLELGDSALYLCASSLGQGAGEQFFGPGTRLTVL.

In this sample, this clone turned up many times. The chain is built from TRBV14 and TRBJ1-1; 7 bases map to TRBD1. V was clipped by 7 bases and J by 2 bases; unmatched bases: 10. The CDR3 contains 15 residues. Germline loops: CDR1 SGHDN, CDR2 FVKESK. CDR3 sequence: CASMAPGQFNTEAFF. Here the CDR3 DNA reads TGTGCCAGCATGGCCCCGGGACAGTTCAACACTGAAGCTTTCTTT.